This TCR beta chain originates from a study of T cells expressing NK-cell markers. Study overall: From sorted CD3+CD56+NKG2C+, CD3+CD56+NKG2C- and CD3+CD56-NKG2C+ T cells came the TCR beta repertoires.

On this clonotype itself: Antigen: not known.

Study findings and constraints: Several donors' CD3+CD56-NKG2C+ cells were dominated by the same clonotypes. Dominant NKG2C+ clonotypes were found to form about 1.0-7.5% of CD8+ T cells in 5 or 6 donors.

TCRdb reanalyzed the 5' RACE reads, giving one entry per CDR3 protein sequence and no DNA. The table lists roughly 280,000 distinct CDR3 sequences, with 0.39% in the top ten. The sequence was obtained from a man between 18 and 35 years old in good health. The material sequenced was blood T cells: a sorted CD56 or NKG2C T cell subset, CD4+ or CD8+ T cells, or bulk PBMC T cells (not recorded which).

The CDR3 protein is CASSQPGLAAETQYF. The J gene is TRBJ2-5, the V gene TRBV4-1; TCRdb's D call of TRBD2 is untestable without DNA. This CDR3 spans 15 amino acids. Looked up from germline, CDR1 is MGHRA and CDR2 is YSYEKL.